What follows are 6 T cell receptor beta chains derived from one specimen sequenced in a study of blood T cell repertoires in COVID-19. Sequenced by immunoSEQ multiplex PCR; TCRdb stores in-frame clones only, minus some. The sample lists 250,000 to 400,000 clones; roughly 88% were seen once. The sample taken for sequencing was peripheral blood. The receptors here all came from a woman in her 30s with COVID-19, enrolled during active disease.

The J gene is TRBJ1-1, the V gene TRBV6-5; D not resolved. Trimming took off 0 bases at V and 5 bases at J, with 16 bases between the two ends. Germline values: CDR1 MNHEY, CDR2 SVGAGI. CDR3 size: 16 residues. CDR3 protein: CASSYSAAPPKTEAFF. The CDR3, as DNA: TGTGCCAGCAGTTACTCTGCCGCACCCCCTAAGACTGAAGCTTTCTTT.

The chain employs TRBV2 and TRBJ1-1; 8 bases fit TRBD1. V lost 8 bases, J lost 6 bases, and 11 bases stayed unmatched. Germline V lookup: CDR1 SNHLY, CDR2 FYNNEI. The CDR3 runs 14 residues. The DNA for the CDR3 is TGTGCCAGCGCCCGAAAGACAGGGGACGCTGAAGCTTTCTTT. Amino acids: CASARKTGDAEAFF.

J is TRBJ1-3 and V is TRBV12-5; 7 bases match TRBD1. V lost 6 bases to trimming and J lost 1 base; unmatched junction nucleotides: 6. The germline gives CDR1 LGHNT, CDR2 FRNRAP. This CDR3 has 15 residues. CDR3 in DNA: TGTGCTAGTGGGCGATCCAGGGGGTCTGGAAACACCATATATTTT. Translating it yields CASGRSRGSGNTIYF.

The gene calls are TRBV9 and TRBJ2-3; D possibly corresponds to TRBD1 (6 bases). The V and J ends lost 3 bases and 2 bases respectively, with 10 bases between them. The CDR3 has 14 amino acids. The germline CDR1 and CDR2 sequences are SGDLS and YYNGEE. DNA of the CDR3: TGTGCCAGCAGCGCAGGACAGATCACAGATACGCAGTATTTT. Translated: CASSAGQITDTQYF. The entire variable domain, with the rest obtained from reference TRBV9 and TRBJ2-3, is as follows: DSGVTQTPKHLITATGQRVTLRCSPRSGDLSVYWYQQSLDQGLQFLIQYYNGEERAKGNILERFSAQQFPDLHSELNLSSLELGDSALYFCASSAGQITDTQYFGPGTRLTVL.

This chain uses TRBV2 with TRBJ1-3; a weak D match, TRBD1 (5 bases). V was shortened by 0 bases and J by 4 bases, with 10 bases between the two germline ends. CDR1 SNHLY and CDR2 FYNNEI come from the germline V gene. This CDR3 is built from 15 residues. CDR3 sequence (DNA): TGTGCCAGCAGTGAAGCCAGGACACCGGGAAACACCATATATTTT. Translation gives CASSEARTPGNTIYF. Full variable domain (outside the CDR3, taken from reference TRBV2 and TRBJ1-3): EPEVTQTPSHQVTQMGQEVILRCVPISNHLYFYWYRQILGQKVEFLVSFYNNEISEKSEIFDDQFSVERPDGSNFTLKIRSTKLEDSAMYFCASSEARTPGNTIYFGEGSWLTVV.

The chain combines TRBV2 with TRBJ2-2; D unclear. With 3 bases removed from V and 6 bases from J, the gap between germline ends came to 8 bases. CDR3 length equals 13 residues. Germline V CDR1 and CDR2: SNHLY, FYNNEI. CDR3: CASSDRWAGELFF. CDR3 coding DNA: TGTGCCAGCAGTGACAGGTGGGCCGGGGAGCTGTTTTTT.